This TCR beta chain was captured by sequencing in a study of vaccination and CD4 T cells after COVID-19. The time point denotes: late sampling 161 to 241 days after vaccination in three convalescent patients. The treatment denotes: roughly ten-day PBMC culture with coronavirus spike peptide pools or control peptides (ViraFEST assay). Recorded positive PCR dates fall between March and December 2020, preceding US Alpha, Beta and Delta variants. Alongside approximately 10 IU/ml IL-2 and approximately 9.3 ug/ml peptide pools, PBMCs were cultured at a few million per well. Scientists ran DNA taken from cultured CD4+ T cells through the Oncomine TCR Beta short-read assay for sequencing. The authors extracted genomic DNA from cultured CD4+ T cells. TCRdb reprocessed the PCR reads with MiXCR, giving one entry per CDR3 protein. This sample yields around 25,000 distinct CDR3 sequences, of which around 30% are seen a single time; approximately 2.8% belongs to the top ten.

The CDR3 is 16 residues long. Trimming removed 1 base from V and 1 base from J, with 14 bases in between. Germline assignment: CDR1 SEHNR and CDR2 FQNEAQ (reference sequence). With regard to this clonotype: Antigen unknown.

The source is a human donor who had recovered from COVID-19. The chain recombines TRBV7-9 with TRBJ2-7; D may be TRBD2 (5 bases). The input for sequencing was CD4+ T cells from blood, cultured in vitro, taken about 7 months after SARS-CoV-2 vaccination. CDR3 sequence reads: CASSLGSVATSYEQYF. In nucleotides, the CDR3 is TGTGCCAGCAGCTTAGGGAGCGTAGCGACTTCCTACGAGCAGTACTTC. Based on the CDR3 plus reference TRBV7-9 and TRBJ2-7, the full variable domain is DTGVSQNPRHKITKRGQNVTFRCDPISEHNRLYWYRQTLGQGPEFLTYFQNEAQLEKSRLLSDRFSAERPKGSFSTLEIQRTEQGDSAMYLCASSLGSVATSYEQYFGPGTRLTVT.